This T cell receptor (beta chain) was captured in a study of vaccination effects on CD4 cells after COVID-19. Overall study results and limits: There was marked clonal contraction among infection- and vaccine-induced clones late after vaccination.

Using immunoSEQ multiplex PCR, the repertoire was profiled, and TCRdb retains in-frame clones only, with some absent. The sample comprises 40,000 to 50,000 clones, under 70% of which are singletons, and approximately 30% rests with the top ten. This clone has just one count. Antigen unknown. In the ViraFEST assay, antigen-specific CD4+ clonotypes were identified by expansion after peptide-pool stimulation. Isolation of CD4+ T cells took place after 10 days of culture. Prior SARS-CoV-2 infection was absent in the vaccine recipients, as shown by negative nucleocapsid antibodies. The CDR3 is 14 residues long. The germline gives CDR1 MDHEN, CDR2 SYDVKM. V dropped 5 bases and J dropped 8; count of bases not matched to a gene: 5.

This TCR came from a human donor who received a COVID-19 vaccine. V usage is TRBV28 and J usage is TRBJ2-7; 14 bases match TRBD2. Source: CD4+ T cells from PBMCs cultured with HCoV-OC43 spike peptides, taken before COVID-19 vaccination. Regarding subset: HCoV-OC43 spike overlapping peptide pool stimulation. The CDR3 loop reads CASSPGTSGRKQYF. In DNA, the CDR3 is TGTGCCAGCAGTCCAGGGACTAGCGGGAGAAAGCAGTACTTC.